The T cell receptor beta chain described here comes from a study of blood T cell repertoires in COVID-19. For the study at large: T cells, B-cell-depleted T cells, or PBMCs provided the cDNA or gDNA that served as material.

Methods used by the authors: Scientists estimated how many nucleated cells there were by amplifying reference gene primers. Assay: immunoSEQ multiplex PCR; the TCRdb copy retains only in-frame clones and omits some. From that table come the V and J calls and clone size; the DNA was used to work out D and trimming. The data contain 80,000 or so clones, around nine tenths of them singletons. V was shortened by 5 bases and J by 7 bases, with 15 bases between the two germline ends. CDR1 SGHTA and CDR2 FQGNSA come from the germline V gene. This CDR3 comprises 14 residues. The V call is TRBV7-2, the J call TRBJ1-5; no clear D. This TCR derives from a woman in her sixties or seventies with acute or convalescent COVID-19. The sample consisted of peripheral blood. The CDR3 DNA follows: TGTGCCAGCAGCCCGGTCGCGTCCCCCCAGCCCCAGCATTTT. This encodes CASSPVASPQPQHF.